A selection of T cell receptor beta chains follows, all from one sample in a study of shared clonotypes between healthy human individuals. TCRdb's copy holds only in-frame clones and misses some; the assay was immunoSEQ multiplex PCR. The table includes about 2,200,000 clones, 85% to 95% detected once. Sequencing input: naive CD8+ T cells from PBMCs. The receptors originated from a young man in good health. Some clones in this sample may be carry-over from other donors' samples. Both conserved end residues are part of each CDR3.

J gene | V gene | CDR3 protein
TRBJ1-5 | TRBV15 | CATSRAGEGHNQPQHF
TRBJ2-2 | TRBV4-3 | CASGGGSGELFF
TRBJ2-7 | TRBV7-2 | CASRRTLDEQYF
TRBJ2-1 | TRBV29-1 | CSVDGTHSYNEQFF
TRBJ2-7 | TRBV5-4 | CASSLSPSGQSSYEQYF
TRBJ1-1 | TRBV19 | CASSSVGGWTEAFF
TRBJ2-7 | TRBV7-2 | CASSLKVGVISYEQYF
TRBJ2-7 | TRBV7-9 | CASSYPYEQYF
TRBJ2-1 | TRBV4-1 | CASSQEEAWNEQFF
TRBJ2-1 | TRBV5-1 | CASSLGLAGGYNEQFF
TRBJ2-1 | TRBV15 | CATSREGDEQFF
TRBJ1-3 | TRBV2 | CASSVWGVSGNTIYF
TRBJ1-1 | TRBV4-3 | CASSLGRAMLNTEAFF
TRBJ2-1 | TRBV7-3 | CASSPGPQRAGNEQFF
TRBJ2-5 | TRBV5-4 | CASSSWRGTSGQETQYF
TRBJ2-1 | TRBV14 | CASSQDWGLAGGSSYNEQFF
TRBJ2-5 | TRBV13 | CASSSGPGGTQYF
TRBJ2-7 | TRBV10-3 | CAIRTPETYEQYF
TRBJ2-7 | TRBV28 | CASSFLPQIRQGLFYEQYF
TRBJ1-2 | TRBV9 | CASSTRTGQPEGYTF
TRBJ2-3 | TRBV27 | CASSLNPNTDTQYF
TRBJ1-2 | TRBV13 | CASSVDGQSYGYTF
TRBJ2-5 | TRBV27 | CASRPREGQGRFETQYF
TRBJ2-5 | TRBV28 | CASSAGQGLRETQYF
TRBJ2-3 | TRBV28 | CASSSDRTSGSNPDRGDTQYF
TRBJ2-7 | TRBV29-1 | CSVDSWSGANEQYF
TRBJ1-1 | TRBV28 | CASGPNTEAFF
TRBJ2-7 | TRBV7-9 | CASSPGGSYEQYF
TRBJ2-1 | TRBV6-1 | CASLSEGSEQFF
TRBJ2-3 | TRBV9 | CASSIGGGTGQYF
TRBJ2-7 | TRBV28 | CASIESRGYEQYF
TRBJ2-7 | TRBV5-5 | CASSLQIRNFYEQYF
TRBJ2-6 | TRBV5-1 | CASSLGQASSGANVLTF
TRBJ2-7 | TRBV27 | CASSLGLTYEQYF
TRBJ1-5 | TRBV19 | CASSTYGTSNQPQHF
TRBJ2-1 | TRBV6-5 | CASSYGMATEQFF
TRBJ2-6 | TRBV9 | CASSGTALSGANVLTF
TRBJ2-1 | TRBV4-2 | CASRQRGGSDNEQFF
TRBJ2-7 | TRBV29-1 | CSVDVDYEQYF
TRBJ2-7 | TRBV28 | CASTTPWNSRHEQYF
TRBJ1-1 | TRBV29-1 | CSVSPAANTEAFF
TRBJ1-5 | TRBV9 | CASSVGGGAGQPQHF
TRBJ1-1 | TRBV19 | CASNPTGGYTEAFF